The TCR beta chain under discussion was sequenced for a study of Tregs in tolerant kidney transplant recipients. General study findings and limits: Changing PCR primers prevented nucleotide comparison between some patients' samples. This study did not directly address biological reproducibility.

Losses at the gene ends were 6 bases for V and 8 bases for J; bases not matched to a gene: 10. This CDR3 has 14 residues. Per germline, CDR1 MDHEN and CDR2 SYDVKM. The nonmyeloablative bone marrow transplants came from related graft donors, with transient mixed chimerism. Thawed PBMCs were FACS-sorted into unstimulated CD4+CD25+CD127- regulatory T cells, CD4+CD25- non-regulatory cells, CD4 and CD8 cells. Generated by immunoSEQ multiplex PCR, the TCRdb table keeps only in-frame clones and is missing some. The data show over 70,000 clones, with 90% to 95% seen just once and about 1.4% held by the top ten. This clone came up once. Its antigen is unknown.

This chain joins TRBV28 and TRBJ1-2; 9 nucleotides match TRBD1. The sequences come from CD4+ T cells from blood (PBMCs), collected 24 months after the transplant. The clonotype originates from a human patient who received a combined kidney and bone marrow transplant. Some T cells may be transferred from the graft donor. The CDR3 region is CASRTGQGYIGYTF. The DNA of the CDR3 is TGTGCCAGCAGGACGGGACAGGGTTATATCGGCTACACCTTC.